This T cell receptor (beta chain) was sequenced in a study of identical twins. Ten or more counts support this clonotype. The V gene's germline CDR1 is SGHKS and CDR2 YYEKEE (reference sequence). Trimming took 4 bases from V and 12 from J, leaving 17 bases between them. The length of the CDR3 is 12 residues. TCRdb redid the calling of the 5' RACE reads with MiXCR, one entry per CDR3 protein. The sample includes about 100,000 distinct CDR3 sequences, about 6.1% seen only once; the top ten take over 9.5%. Source material: memory T cells sorted from blood. This sequence originates from a woman in her forties or fifties in good health. This chain uses TRBV5-5 with TRBJ2-7; D possibly matches TRBD1 or TRBD2 (5 bases each). The CDR3 DNA reads TGTGCCAGCAGCCTAGGGACCCCCGAGTTGTACTTC. Amino acids: CASSLGTPELYF.